Below, 23 T cell receptor beta chains from the same sample are listed, as sequenced in a study of T cells in Graves' hyperthyroidism and ophthalmopathy. TCR beta CDR3 region amplification was performed from RNA transcripts. Researchers ran a first-round RT-PCR on the TCR CDR3 using the HTBI primer set. TCRdb recomputed calls from the multiplex PCR reads with MiXCR, one row per CDR3 protein. Of 700,000 to 950,000 distinct CDR3 sequences listed, about a third are singletons. Sequencing was performed on blood. These receptors were obtained from a woman aged 40 to 50 with Graves' hyperthyroidism.

V gene TRBV9 combines with J gene TRBJ2-2; 9 bases line up with TRBD1. The germline V gene has CDR1 SGDLS and CDR2 YYNGEE. The CDR3 is made up of 15 amino acids. V shed 3 bases, J shed 4 bases, and the junction held 4 bases outside the gene matches. The CDR3 DNA is TGTGCCAGCAGCGAGACAGGGGGAAGCACCGGGGAGCTGTTTTTT. Translation: CASSETGGSTGELFF.

V gene TRBV4-3 combines with J gene TRBJ2-5, with D tentatively TRBD2 (7 bases). Germline V CDR1 and CDR2: LGHNA, YSLEER. This CDR3 is 16 amino acids long. V was cut by 2 bases and J by 5 bases, with 18 bases left in between. This CDR3 is CASSQSRGGGRETQYF. In nucleotides, the CDR3 is TGCGCCAGCAGCCAATCGAGGGGGGGGGGCAGGGAGACCCAGTACTTC.

This clonotype was seen many times. The CDR3 DNA is TGTGCCAGCAGCTTTAAGGGGGCAAATTCACCCCTCCACTTT. Encoded protein: CASSFKGANSPLHF. V gene TRBV7-2 combines with J gene TRBJ1-6; 7 bases line up with TRBD1. The length of the CDR3 is 14 residues. Germline values: CDR1 SGHTA, CDR2 FQGNSA. The ends lost 3 bases at V and 7 bases at J; junction bases unmatched: 3.

The V call is TRBV15, the J call TRBJ1-2, with D perhaps TRBD1 (5 bases). Trimming removed 2 bases from V and 5 bases from J, with 9 bases in between. CDR3 size: 13 residues. Germline loops: CDR1 LNHNV, CDR2 YYDKDF (reference sequence). DNA of the CDR3: TGTGCCACCAGCAGACAGGGCTTTTATGGCTACACCTTC. Translated, it gives CATSRQGFYGYTF.

Regarding this clonotype: It may be a read error: a sequence one base away is much more abundant. V is TRBV9 and J is TRBJ1-1; D is unclear. Trimming cost V 4 bases and J 0 bases, with 7 bases left between them. This CDR3 region has 13 residues. CDR1 is SGDLS, CDR2 YYNGEE, per germline. The CDR3 protein is CASSNVLNTEAFF. The CDR3 nucleotides are TGTGCCAGCAGCAACGTATTGAACACTGAAGCTTTCTTT.

This clonotype appeared many times. The chain has TRBV20-1 and TRBJ2-7, with TRBD2 identical over 9 bases. The CDR3 sequence is 14 residues long. Germline trimming cut 4 bases from V and 4 bases from J; bases unmatched to any gene: 8. CDR1 is DFQATT and CDR2 is SNEGSKA in the germline V gene (reference sequence). CDR3 in DNA: TGCAGTGCTAAAGAGGTCCTAGCGGGATACGAGCAGTACTTC. Translating gives CSAKEVLAGYEQYF.

This chain uses TRBV5-6 with TRBJ1-2, with 8 bases fitting TRBD1. V lost 4 bases and J lost 8; bases outside the gene matches: 10. CDR3 length equals 14 residues. CDR1 is SGHDT, CDR2 YYEEEE, per germline. The CDR3 DNA reads as TGTGCCAGCAGCCCGGGACAGGTGGCGGGGGGCTACACCTTC. Protein: CASSPGQVAGGYTF.

The rearrangement joins TRBV29-1 to TRBJ1-2; maybe TRBD1 (5 bases). The CDR3 is 13 amino acids. In germline, CDR1 is SQVTM, CDR2 ANQGSEA. The V end was cut by 1 base, the J end by 6 bases, with 12 bases between. The CDR3: CSVEAGAHNGYTF. CDR3 coding DNA: TGCAGCGTTGAAGCCGGGGCGCATAATGGCTACACCTTC.

The chain carries TRBV7-2 and TRBJ2-3, with a weak D call TRBD2 (5 bases). CDR3 size: 13 residues. Trimming removed 4 bases from V and 4 bases from J, with 9 bases in between. The V gene's germline CDR1 is SGHTA and CDR2 FQGNSA. CDR3 amino acids: CASSSGGSDTQYF. The CDR3 bases are TGTGCCAGCAGCTCGGGCGGGTCAGATACGCAGTATTTT.

This clonotype was found many times. This chain uses TRBV10-3 with TRBJ1-4, with D perhaps TRBD1 (6 bases). In germline, CDR1 is ENHRY, CDR2 SYGVKD. The CDR3 consists of 13 residues. V was shortened by 0 bases and J by 10 bases, with 9 bases between the two germline ends. CDR3 residues: CAISESTRGKLFF. The CDR3, as DNA: TGTGCCATCAGTGAGTCGACCAGGGGAAAACTGTTTTTT.

The gene calls are TRBV15 and TRBJ2-5; 10 bases line up with TRBD1. V shed 3 bases and J 6 bases; nucleotides not matched to a gene: 16. CDR3 length: 18 amino acids. Germline V gene data show CDR1 as LNHNV and CDR2 as YYDKDF (reference sequence). CDR3 DNA sequence: TGTGCCACCAGCAGTGGAAGTCTCACCGGGACAGGGGTAAAGACCCAGTACTTC. It specifies CATSSGSLTGTGVKTQYF.

The chain employs TRBV10-3 and TRBJ1-1; 8 bases match TRBD1. CDR1 ENHRY and CDR2 SYGVKD come from the germline V gene. The CDR3 loop spans 15 amino acids. V lost 6 bases, J lost 2 bases, and 8 bases stayed unmatched. CDR3 nucleotides: TGTGCCATCAGCCCTTTAGACAGGGGAAACACTGAAGCTTTCTTT. It yields the protein CAISPLDRGNTEAFF.

As DNA, the CDR3 is TGTGCCAGCAGCTTGCCGGGACCGCGCGAAGCTTTCTTT. Translating gives CASSLPGPREAFF. The rearrangement joins TRBV5-5 to TRBJ1-1; TRBD1 is a possible D gene (5 bases). The germline V and J ends were trimmed by 1 base and 8 bases, with 12 bases remaining between them. The germline V gene has CDR1 SGHKS and CDR2 YYEKEE (reference sequence). CDR3 length equals 13 residues.

The chain has TRBV6-1 and TRBJ2-7; TRBD2 agrees at 13 bases. CDR1 MNHNS and CDR2 SASEGT come from the germline V gene. There are 16 residues in the CDR3. V shed 6 bases, J shed 1 base, and the junction held 6 bases outside the gene matches. This CDR3 is CASRKPTSGRSYEQYF. The CDR3 DNA is TGTGCCAGCAGAAAACCGACTAGCGGGAGGTCCTACGAGCAGTACTTC.

This clonotype was observed many times. The chain has TRBV9 and TRBJ1-1; 9 bases map to TRBD1. The CDR3 has 14 amino acids. Trimming took 4 bases from V and 3 from J; bases not matched to a gene: 4. CDR1 and CDR2 from the germline V gene are SGDLS and YYNGEE. The CDR3 region is CASSTWDRDTEAFF. CDR3 nucleotide sequence: TGTGCCAGCAGCACCTGGGACAGGGACACTGAAGCTTTCTTT. Filled out from reference TRBV9 and TRBJ1-1, the complete variable domain reads DSGVTQTPKHLITATGQRVTLRCSPRSGDLSVYWYQQSLDQGLQFLIQYYNGEERAKGNILERFSAQQFPDLHSELNLSSLELGDSALYFCASSTWDRDTEAFFGQGTRLTVV.

The V and J genes are TRBV29-1 and TRBJ1-4; 8 positions match TRBD1. This CDR3 contains 12 residues. CDR1 SQVTM and CDR2 ANQGSEA come from the germline V gene. The CDR3 loop is CAVDRGREKLFF. The CDR3 bases are TGCGCCGTAGACAGGGGACGCGAAAAACTGTTTTTT.

The CDR3 region is CATRGATHGEQFF. CDR3 DNA sequence: TGTGCCACCAGGGGGGCCACCCACGGCGAGCAGTTCTTC. This rearrangement joins TRBV7-8 to TRBJ2-7, with D perhaps TRBD1 (7 bases). The J call is doubtful: the DNA matches TRBJ2-1 better. From germline, CDR1 is SGHVS and CDR2 FQNEAQ. CDR3 length equals 13 residues.

The V and J genes are TRBV5-4 and TRBJ2-7; no clear D. The CDR3 is made up of 15 amino acids. Germline V CDR1 and CDR2: SGHNT, YYREEE (reference sequence). The V end was cut by 0 bases, the J end by 5 bases, with 15 bases between. The DNA for the CDR3 is TGTGCCAGCAGCTTGGGCGCTAGGCTTACCCACGAGCAGTACTTC. This encodes CASSLGARLTHEQYF.

This clonotype was counted between two and nine times. The chain has TRBV6-1 and TRBJ1-3, with D uncertain. Germline loops: CDR1 MNHNS, CDR2 SASEGT. The length of the CDR3 is 12 residues. V gave up 5 bases and J gave up 6 bases, with 8 bases separating them. The CDR3 sequence: CASSWPENTIYF. The DNA of the CDR3 is TGTGCCAGCAGTTGGCCAGAAAACACCATATATTTT.

The chain carries TRBV4-3 and TRBJ2-5; unclear D gene. This CDR3 contains 15 residues. CDR1 is LGHNA and CDR2 is YSLEER in the germline V gene. Trimming removed 4 bases from V and 4 bases from J, with 16 bases in between. DNA of the CDR3: TGCGCCAGCAGCCGAAGATTGGGTAGTATAGAGACCCAGTACTTC. The encoded protein is CASSRRLGSIETQYF.

This clonotype is a singleton in its sample. A read error is possible here, since a much larger clone lies one base away. CDR3 in DNA: TGTGCCAGCAAATTCAGGACAGCGGCGGGTCAGCCCCAGCATTTT. It yields the protein CASKFRTAAGQPQHF. V is TRBV9 and J is TRBJ1-5, with a weak D call TRBD1 (6 bases). V lost 6 bases and J 6 bases, leaving 19 bases between the germline ends. Germline CDR1 SGDLS, CDR2 YYNGEE. The CDR3 runs 15 residues. Using reference TRBV9 and TRBJ1-5 for the parts outside the CDR3, the full variable domain is DSGVTQTPKHLITATGQRVTLRCSPRSGDLSVYWYQQSLDQGLQFLIQYYNGEERAKGNILERFSAQQFPDLHSELNLSSLELGDSALYFCASKFRTAAGQPQHFGDGTRLSIL.

This clonotype has a handful of counts. The chain combines TRBV6-6 with TRBJ1-5; the D is unclear. Trimming removed 1 base at V and 5 bases at J, with 12 bases between. The CDR3 loop spans 15 amino acids. The germline V gene encodes CDR1 MNHNY and CDR2 SVGAGI (reference sequence). The CDR3 DNA reads as TGTGCCAGCAGTTACTTTCGACTTACCGATCAGCCCCAGCATTTT. Its protein product is CASSYFRLTDQPQHF.

This clonotype has only one observation. V is TRBV4-1 and J is TRBJ2-7; D possibly corresponds to TRBD2 (5 bases). The CDR3 has 13 amino acids. Per the germline V gene, CDR1 is MGHRA and CDR2 is YSYEKL. Trimming removed 3 bases from V and 4 bases from J, with 10 bases in between. CDR3 in DNA: TGCGCCAGCAGCCATGTGACGGGGTACGAGCAGTACTTC. Amino acids: CASSHVTGYEQYF.